This paragraph reports one T cell receptor (beta chain). The antigen is not known. The record originates from a study of T cell responses to AZD1222 COVID-19 vaccine. Study information: Timing groups of about 4 and about 12 weeks for second doses were pooled.

Measured with immunoSEQ multiplex PCR; TCRdb has only the in-frame clones, and not every one. The top ten clones hold 2.4% of a sample with tens of thousands of clones, about nine tenths of them seen once. The V gene lost 2 bases and the J gene lost 0 bases, with 8 bases spanning the gap. The CDR3 sequence is 15 residues long. Per germline, CDR1 WSHSY and CDR2 SAAADI. Regarding the study as a whole: Most donors were white British and more were female, and clonal diversity was possibly underestimated.

The genes are TRBV10-2 and TRBJ1-5; D ambiguous. The sequence derives from an adult in good health. The sequencing used peripheral blood, collected on day 0 of AZD1222 vaccination. The CDR3 is CASSETDYSNQPQHF. In DNA form, the CDR3 reads TGCGCCAGCAGTGAGACGGACTATAGCAATCAGCCCCAGCATTTT.